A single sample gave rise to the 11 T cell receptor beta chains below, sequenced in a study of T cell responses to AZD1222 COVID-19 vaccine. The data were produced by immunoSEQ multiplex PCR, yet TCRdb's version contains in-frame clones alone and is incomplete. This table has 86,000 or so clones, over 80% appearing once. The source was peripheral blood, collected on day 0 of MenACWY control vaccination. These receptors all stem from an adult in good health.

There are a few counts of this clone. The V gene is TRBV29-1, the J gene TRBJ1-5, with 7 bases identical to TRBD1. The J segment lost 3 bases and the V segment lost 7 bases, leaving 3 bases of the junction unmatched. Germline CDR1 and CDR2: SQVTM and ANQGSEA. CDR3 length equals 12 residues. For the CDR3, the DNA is TGCAGCGCGGGACAGCACAATCAGCCCCAGCATTTT. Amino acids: CSAGQHNQPQHF.

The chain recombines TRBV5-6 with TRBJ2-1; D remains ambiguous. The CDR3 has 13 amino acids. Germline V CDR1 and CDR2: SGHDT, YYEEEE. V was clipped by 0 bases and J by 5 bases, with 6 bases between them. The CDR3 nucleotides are TGTGCCAGCAGCTTGGAGCAGAACAATGAGCAGTTCTTC. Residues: CASSLEQNNEQFF.

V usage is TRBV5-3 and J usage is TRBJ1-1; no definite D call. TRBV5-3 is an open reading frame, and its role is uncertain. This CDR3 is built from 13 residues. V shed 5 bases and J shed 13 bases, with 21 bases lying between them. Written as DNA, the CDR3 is TGTGCCAGAAGTAACCCGGAGGATGGAGGTGGTTTCTTT. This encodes CARSNPEDGGGFF.

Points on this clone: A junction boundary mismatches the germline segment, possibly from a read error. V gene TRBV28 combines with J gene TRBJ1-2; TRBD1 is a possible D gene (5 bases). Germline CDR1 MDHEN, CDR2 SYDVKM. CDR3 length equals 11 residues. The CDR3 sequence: CASSLGLHYAF. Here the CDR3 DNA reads TGTGCCAGCAGTTTGGGACTACACTATGCCTTC.

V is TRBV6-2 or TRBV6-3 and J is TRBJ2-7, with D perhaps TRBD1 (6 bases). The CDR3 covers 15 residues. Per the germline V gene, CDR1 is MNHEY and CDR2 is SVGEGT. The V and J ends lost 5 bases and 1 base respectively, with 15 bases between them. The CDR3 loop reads CASSTTSGVSYEQYF. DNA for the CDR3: TGTGCCAGCAGTACCACCTCAGGGGTATCCTACGAGCAGTACTTC.

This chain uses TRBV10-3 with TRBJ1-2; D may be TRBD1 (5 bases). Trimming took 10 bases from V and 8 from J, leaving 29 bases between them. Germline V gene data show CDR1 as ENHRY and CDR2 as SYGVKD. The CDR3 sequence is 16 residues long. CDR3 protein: CASGGTGGQGTLGYTF. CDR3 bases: TGTGCCAGCGGTGGTACCGGAGGGCAGGGAACGCTCGGCTACACCTTC.

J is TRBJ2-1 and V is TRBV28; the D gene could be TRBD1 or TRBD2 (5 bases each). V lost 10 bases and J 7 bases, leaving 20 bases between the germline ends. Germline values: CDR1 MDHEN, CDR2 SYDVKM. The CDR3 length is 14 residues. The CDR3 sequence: CATKGPNPLNEQFF. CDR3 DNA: TGTGCCACCAAGGGACCGAATCCTCTGAATGAGCAGTTCTTC.

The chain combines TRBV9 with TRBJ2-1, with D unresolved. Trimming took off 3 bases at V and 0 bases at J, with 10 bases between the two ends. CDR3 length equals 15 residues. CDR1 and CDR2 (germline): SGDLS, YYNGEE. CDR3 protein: CASSADASSYNEQFF. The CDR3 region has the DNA TGTGCCAGCAGCGCGGACGCGAGCTCCTACAATGAGCAGTTCTTC.

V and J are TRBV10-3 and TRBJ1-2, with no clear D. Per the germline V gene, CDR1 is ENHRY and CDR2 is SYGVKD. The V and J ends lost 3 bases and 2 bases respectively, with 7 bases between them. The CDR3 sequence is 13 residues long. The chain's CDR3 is CAISDRQNYGYTF. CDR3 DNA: TGTGCCATCAGTGATAGGCAGAACTATGGCTACACCTTC.

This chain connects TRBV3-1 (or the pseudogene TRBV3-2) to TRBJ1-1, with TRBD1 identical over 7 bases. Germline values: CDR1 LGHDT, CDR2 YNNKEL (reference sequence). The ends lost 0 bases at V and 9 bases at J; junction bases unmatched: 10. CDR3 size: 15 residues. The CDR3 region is CASSQEGAGGEQAFF. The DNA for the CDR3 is TGTGCCAGCAGCCAAGAGGGGGCAGGGGGGGAACAAGCTTTCTTT.

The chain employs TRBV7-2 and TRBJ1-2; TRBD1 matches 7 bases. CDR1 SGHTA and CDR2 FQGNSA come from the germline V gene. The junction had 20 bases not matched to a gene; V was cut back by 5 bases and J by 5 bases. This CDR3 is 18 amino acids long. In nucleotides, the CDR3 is TGTGCCAGCAGCCCTCTGGACAGGACCCTTAGTATTCGGTATGGCTACACCTTC. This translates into CASSPLDRTLSIRYGYTF.